What follows are 6 T cell receptor beta chains derived from one specimen sequenced in a study of blood T cell repertoires in COVID-19. Assay: immunoSEQ multiplex PCR; the TCRdb copy retains only in-frame clones and omits some. Among 230,000 or so clones listed, about 91% were seen once. The source material was PBMCs or T cells enriched from blood (not recorded which). All receptors derive from a woman in her forties or fifties with acute COVID-19.

The V call is TRBV2, the J call TRBJ2-2; 7 bases match TRBD2. Germline values: CDR1 SNHLY, CDR2 FYNNEI. V was clipped by 5 bases and J by 4 bases; unmatched bases: 4. The CDR3 contains 14 residues. CDR3 loop: CASSLAGVTGELFF. DNA of the CDR3: TGTGCCAGCAGTCTCGCGGGAGTCACCGGGGAGCTGTTTTTT.

The V call is TRBV11-3, the J call TRBJ1-1, with 7 nucleotides matching TRBD1. Germline V CDR1 and CDR2: SGHNT, YENEEA. This CDR3 region has 15 residues. The V gene end was trimmed by 1 base and the J gene end by 0 bases; junction bases not matched to a gene: 2. CDR3 loop: CASSLGQGMNTEAFF. The CDR3 DNA follows: TGTGCCAGCAGCTTAGGACAGGGAATGAACACTGAAGCTTTCTTT.

This rearrangement joins TRBV4-1 to TRBJ2-7; D remains unclear. The CDR3 runs 15 residues. V was clipped by 1 base and J by 4 bases, with 14 bases between them. Germline V gene sequence: CDR1 MGHRA, CDR2 YSYEKL. The CDR3 nucleotides read TGCGCCAGCAGCCAAGTGGCTTTTCCCTTGTACGAGCAGTACTTC. This codes for CASSQVAFPLYEQYF.

V and J are TRBV4-1 and TRBJ1-1; D might be TRBD1 (6 bases). The germline V and J ends were trimmed by 4 bases and 4 bases, with 16 bases remaining between them. In germline, CDR1 is MGHRA, CDR2 YSYEKL. This CDR3 contains 15 residues. CDR3 loop: CASSPGWGGLTEAFF. CDR3 coding DNA: TGCGCCAGCAGCCCAGGCTGGGGGGGCCTCACTGAAGCTTTCTTT.

V is TRBV4-2 and J is TRBJ2-3, with TRBD2 matching 9 bases. The CDR3 is 16 residues long. Germline V gene data show CDR1 as LGHNA and CDR2 as YNFKEQ. Trimming removed 3 bases from V and 2 bases from J; junction bases left unmatched: 6. CDR3 amino acids: CASSQTIAGATDTQYF. The CDR3 nucleotides read TGTGCCAGCAGCCAGACGATAGCGGGAGCCACAGATACGCAGTATTTT.

In this sample, this clone turned up a few times. The chain recombines TRBV7-9 with TRBJ1-5; maybe TRBD1 (5 bases). CDR1 and CDR2 (germline): SEHNR, FQNEAQ (reference sequence). The CDR3 extends over 15 amino acids. Trimming removed 5 bases from V and 2 bases from J, with 13 bases in between. The CDR3 spells CASSPTGEGNQPQHF. The CDR3, as DNA: TGTGCCAGCAGCCCCACGGGGGAGGGCAATCAGCCCCAGCATTTT.